These 15 T cell receptor beta chains originate from one sample sequenced in a study of blood T cell repertoires in COVID-19. Only in-frame clones appear in the TCRdb table, and some are missing; sequencing was by immunoSEQ multiplex PCR. The sample includes 75,000 to 100,000 clones, around 87% seen only once; the top ten take roughly 4.5%. Sequenced: peripheral blood. The receptors derive from an elderly woman with acute or convalescent COVID-19.

The chain carries TRBV12-3 or TRBV12-4 and TRBJ1-5, with D unresolved. The CDR3 is 13 amino acids. V lost 3 bases and J 4 bases, leaving 7 bases between the germline ends. The CDR3 DNA follows: TGTGCCAGCAGTTTCACAGAAAATCAGCCCCAGCATTTT. Protein product: CASSFTENQPQHF.

V is TRBV4-3 and J is TRBJ1-2, with 7 nucleotides matching TRBD1. V lost 5 bases to trimming and J lost 4 bases; unmatched junction nucleotides: 13. The germline CDR1 and CDR2 sequences are LGHNA and YSLEER. The CDR3 runs to 16 residues. The DNA for the CDR3 is TGCGCCAGCAGCACCGCTGCTCAGGGGGGAGGCTATGGCTACACCTTC. This encodes CASSTAAQGGGYGYTF.

The gene calls are TRBV12-5 and TRBJ1-2; 10 bases are shared with TRBD1. V lost 0 bases and J lost 8; bases outside the gene matches: 12. The CDR3 has 17 residues. CDR1 LGHNT and CDR2 FRNRAP come from the germline V gene. The CDR3 sequence is CASGLVLGGTGDRGYTF. For the CDR3, the DNA is TGTGCTAGTGGTTTGGTCCTCGGGGGGACAGGGGATAGGGGCTACACCTTC.

The chain links TRBV30 to TRBJ2-3; 9 nucleotides line up with TRBD1. Germline V gene data show CDR1 as GTSNPN and CDR2 as SVGIG (reference sequence). The length of the CDR3 is 15 residues. V lost 5 bases, J lost 0 bases, and 6 bases stayed unmatched. DNA for the CDR3: TGTGCCTGGTCGAAGACAGGGGGTAGCACAGATACGCAGTATTTT. It translates to CAWSKTGGSTDTQYF. Combining the CDR3 with reference TRBV30 and TRBJ2-3 gives the whole variable domain SQTIHQWPATLVQPVGSPLSLECTVEGTSNPNLYWYRQAAGRGLQLLFYSVGIGQISSEVPQNLSASRPQDRQFILSSKKLLLSDSGFYLCAWSKTGGSTDTQYFGPGTRLTVL.

V is TRBV9 and J is TRBJ2-1; 9 bases map to TRBD2. The germline CDR1 and CDR2 sequences are SGDLS and YYNGEE. This CDR3 is 16 amino acids long. Unmatched junction bases numbered 6, after V lost 0 bases and J lost 5 bases. Here the CDR3 reads CASSVVAGGPHNEQFF. In nucleotides, the CDR3 is TGTGCCAGCAGCGTAGTTGCGGGGGGGCCTCACAATGAGCAGTTCTTC. Looking up the rest from reference TRBV9 and TRBJ2-1 gives the full variable domain: DSGVTQTPKHLITATGQRVTLRCSPRSGDLSVYWYQQSLDQGLQFLIQYYNGEERAKGNILERFSAQQFPDLHSELNLSSLELGDSALYFCASSVVAGGPHNEQFFGPGTRLTVL.

The table lists this clone with a count of one. CDR3 region: CASSYSGENYGYTF. CDR3 bases: TGTGCCAGCAGTTACTCCGGGGAGAACTATGGCTACACCTTC. The chain joins TRBV6-6 to TRBJ1-2; D is unresolved. V lost 0 bases and J lost 2, with 7 bases in between. CDR1 and CDR2 from the germline V gene are MNHNY and SVGAGI (reference sequence). The CDR3 spans 14 residues.

The chain joins TRBV19 to TRBJ2-4, with 12 nucleotides matching TRBD2. V shed 10 bases and J 0 bases; nucleotides not matched to a gene: 10. The germline CDR1 and CDR2 sequences are LNHDA and SQIVND (reference sequence). The CDR3 is made up of 17 amino acids. The CDR3 loop is CATALAGGALAKNIQYF. CDR3 in DNA: TGTGCCACCGCCCTAGCGGGAGGGGCCCTAGCCAAAAACATTCAGTACTTC.

This rearrangement joins TRBV19 to TRBJ1-1; 7 nucleotides align to TRBD1. Germline CDR1 is LNHDA and CDR2 is SQIVND (reference sequence). This CDR3 contains 14 residues. The V gene end was trimmed by 7 bases and the J gene end by 4 bases; junction bases not matched to a gene: 9. CDR3 amino acids: CASKPEYRGTEAFF. In DNA, the CDR3 is TGTGCCAGTAAGCCGGAATACAGGGGCACTGAAGCTTTCTTT.

J is TRBJ2-7 and V is TRBV7-9; D gene unclear. The ends were cut back, 0 bases at V and 6 bases at J, with 6 bases in the middle. The germline CDR1 and CDR2 sequences are SEHNR and FQNEAQ (reference sequence). CDR3 length: 12 residues. The DNA of the CDR3 is TGTGCCAGCAGCTTAGCGCTACTCGAGCAGTACTTC. Translation: CASSLALLEQYF.

V gene TRBV20-1 combines with J gene TRBJ2-7, with a weak D call TRBD2 (6 bases). The CDR3 totals 12 residues. The V gene's germline CDR1 is DFQATT and CDR2 SNEGSKA (reference sequence). Trimming cost V 3 bases and J 7 bases, with 13 bases left between them. The CDR3 sequence: CSASPGAREQYF. For the CDR3, the DNA is TGCAGTGCTAGTCCGGGAGCGCGTGAGCAGTACTTC.

The rearrangement joins TRBV9 to TRBJ2-3; 9 nucleotides match TRBD2. This CDR3 has 15 amino acids. V gave up 0 bases and J gave up 4 bases; unmatched junction bases: 3. CDR1 SGDLS and CDR2 YYNGEE come from the germline V gene. The CDR3 sequence is CASSVGVAGADTQYF. CDR3 nucleotides: TGTGCCAGCAGCGTAGGTGTAGCGGGGGCAGATACGCAGTATTTT.

The chain recombines TRBV7-9 with TRBJ1-1; the match to TRBD1 covers 10 bases. V lost 5 bases and J lost 2; bases outside the gene matches: 2. The germline CDR1 and CDR2 sequences are SEHNR and FQNEAQ (reference sequence). This CDR3 has 14 amino acids. The DNA for the CDR3 is TGTGCCAGCAGCACGACAGGGGGCAACACTGAAGCTTTCTTT. Translation gives CASSTTGGNTEAFF.

The V and J genes are TRBV28 and TRBJ2-1; 9 nucleotides line up with TRBD2. The germline CDR1 and CDR2 sequences are MDHEN and SYDVKM. The CDR3 contains 15 residues. The junction had 9 bases not matched to a gene; V was cut back by 8 bases and J by 4 bases. The CDR3 sequence is CASGGSGRWYNEQFF. CDR3 DNA: TGTGCCAGCGGGGGGAGCGGGAGGTGGTACAATGAGCAGTTCTTC. Drawing the rest from reference TRBV28 and TRBJ2-1, the complete variable domain is DVKVTQSSRYLVKRTGEKVFLECVQDMDHENMFWYRQDPGLGLRLIYFSYDVKMKEKGDIPEGYSVSREKKERFSLILESASTNQTSMYLCASGGSGRWYNEQFFGPGTRLTVL.

The chain carries TRBV5-1 and TRBJ2-3, with D possibly TRBD2 on 6 matching bases. Per the germline V gene, CDR1 is SGHRS and CDR2 is YFSETQ. Trimming left V 5 bases short and J 2 bases short, with 15 bases between. This CDR3 is built from 15 residues. CDR3 DNA sequence: TGCGCCAGCAGGAATAGTGGCGGGGTCACAGATACGCAGTATTTT. Translating gives CASRNSGGVTDTQYF.

CDR3 sequence reads: CASSQDSGTNYGYTF. The CDR3 nucleotides read TGTGCCAGCAGCCAAGATTCGGGGACTAACTATGGCTACACCTTC. The chain is built from TRBV3-1 (or the pseudogene TRBV3-2) and TRBJ1-2; D uncertain. The CDR3 totals 15 residues. V lost 0 bases and J lost 0, with 8 bases in between. CDR1 LGHDT and CDR2 YNNKEL come from the germline V gene (reference sequence).